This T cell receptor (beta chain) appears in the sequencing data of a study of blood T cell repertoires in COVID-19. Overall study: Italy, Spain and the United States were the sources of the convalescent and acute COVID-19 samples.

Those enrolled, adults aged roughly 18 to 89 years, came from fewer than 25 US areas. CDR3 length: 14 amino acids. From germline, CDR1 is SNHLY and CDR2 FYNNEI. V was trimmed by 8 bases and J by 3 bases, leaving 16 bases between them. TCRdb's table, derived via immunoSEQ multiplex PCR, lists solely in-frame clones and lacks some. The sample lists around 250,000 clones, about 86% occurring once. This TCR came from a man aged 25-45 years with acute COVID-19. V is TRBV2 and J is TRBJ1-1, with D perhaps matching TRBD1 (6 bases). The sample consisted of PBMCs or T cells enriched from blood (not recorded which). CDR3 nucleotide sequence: TGTGCCAGCGTCGGGGCCAGGGGTGACACTGAAGCTTTCTTT. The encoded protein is CASVGARGDTEAFF. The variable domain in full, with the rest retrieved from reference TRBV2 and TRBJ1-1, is EPEVTQTPSHQVTQMGQEVILRCVPISNHLYFYWYRQILGQKVEFLVSFYNNEISEKSEIFDDQFSVERPDGSNFTLKIRSTKLEDSAMYFCASVGARGDTEAFFGQGTRLTVV.